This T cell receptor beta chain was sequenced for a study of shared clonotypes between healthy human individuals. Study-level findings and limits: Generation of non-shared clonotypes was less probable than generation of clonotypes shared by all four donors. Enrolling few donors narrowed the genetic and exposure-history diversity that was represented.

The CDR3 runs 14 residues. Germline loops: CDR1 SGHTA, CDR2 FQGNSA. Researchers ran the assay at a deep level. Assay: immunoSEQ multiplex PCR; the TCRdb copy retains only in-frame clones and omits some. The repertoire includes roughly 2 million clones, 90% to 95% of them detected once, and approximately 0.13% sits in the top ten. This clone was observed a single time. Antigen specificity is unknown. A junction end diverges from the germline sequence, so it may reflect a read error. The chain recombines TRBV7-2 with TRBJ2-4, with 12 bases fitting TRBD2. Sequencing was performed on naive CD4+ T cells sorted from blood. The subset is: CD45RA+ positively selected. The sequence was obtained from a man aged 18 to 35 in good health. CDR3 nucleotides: TGTGCCAGCAGCTCTGGACTAGCGGGACCGTCGTTGGGCTTC. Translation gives CASSSGLAGPSLGF. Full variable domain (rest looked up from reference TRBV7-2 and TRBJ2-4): GAGVSQSPSNKVTEKGKDVELRCDPISGHTALYWYRQSLGQGLEFLIYFQGNSAPDKSGLPSDRFSAERTGGSVSTLTIQRTQQEDSAVYLCASSSGLAGPSLGFGAGTRLSVL.